This T cell receptor (beta chain) appears in the sequencing data of a study of CD8+CD57+ T cells in acquired aplastic anemia (dated 2018 in TCRdb). Background for the entire study: A mean of approximately 3 ug of DNA, ranging from roughly 0.2 to 27.4 ug, was extracted from sorted CD4+ and CD8+ cells.

In the study, sorted CD4+ and CD8+ blood T cells from patients with severe aplastic anemia and from healthy subjects underwent deep sequencing of TCR repertoires. Ficoll-Paque density gradient centrifugation was used to isolate peripheral blood mononuclear cells. CD4+ and CD8+ T cells were sorted by FACS or magnetic beads before DNA extraction. This clonotype occurred once. The antigen this receptor binds is unknown. It has no much larger one-base neighbor in the sample; base qualities were not kept. On its own, one read is weak support. TCR beta VDJ combination and CDR3 sequence profiling used genomic DNA as the template. An Illumina HiSeq 2000 was the platform used for TCR repertoire sequencing. In the paper's pipeline: TRBV/TRBJ rearrangement plots, CDR3 size and DJ length profiles, and Simpson's diversity index were used to assess repertoires. The most abundant DNA sequence in the deep sequencing data was defined as the immunodominant clone. CDR3 amino acid sequences were checked for sharing between subjects and were compared against published repertoires and the VDJdb database. Clones were called with MiXCR by TCRdb after fastp trimmed the public reads at Q25, and only in-frame beta chains were retained. When rows share a CDR3 protein, they turn into one entry using the most common DNA and genes. The V and J calls follow TCRdb's processing rather than the paper's. This sample lists under 200,000 distinct CDR3 sequences; less than 65% were detected once. Jointly, the top ten make up 40% to 55% of the sample.

The investigation overall reported the following: Roughly 30 CD8+ CDR3 sequences were shared between patients and controls but appeared highly expressed in patients and within their immunodominant clones. No significant difference in CD8+ Simpson's diversity was found between patients and healthy controls (P=0.060).

The germline V gene supplies CDR1 SGHVS and CDR2 FNYEAQ. The CDR3, from cysteine to phenylalanine, totals 20 residues. Only CDR3 DNA is held: 60 bases, read in frame from base 1. At the junction V is shortened by 5 bases and J by 5 bases; bases outside the gene matches: 22. Sequencing was carried out using sorted CD4+, CD8+, or CD8+CD57+ T cells (not recorded which) from PBMCs. The chain joins TRBV7-6 to TRBJ1-3, with TRBD1 matching 9 junction bases. This sequence originates from a human donor with severe aplastic anemia or a healthy control (not recorded which). The nucleotides read TGTGCCAGCAGCGAAACCGGGACAGGGACGGAGTATAAGGCCCGAAACACCATATATTTT. Its protein reads: CASSETGTGTEYKARNTIYF.